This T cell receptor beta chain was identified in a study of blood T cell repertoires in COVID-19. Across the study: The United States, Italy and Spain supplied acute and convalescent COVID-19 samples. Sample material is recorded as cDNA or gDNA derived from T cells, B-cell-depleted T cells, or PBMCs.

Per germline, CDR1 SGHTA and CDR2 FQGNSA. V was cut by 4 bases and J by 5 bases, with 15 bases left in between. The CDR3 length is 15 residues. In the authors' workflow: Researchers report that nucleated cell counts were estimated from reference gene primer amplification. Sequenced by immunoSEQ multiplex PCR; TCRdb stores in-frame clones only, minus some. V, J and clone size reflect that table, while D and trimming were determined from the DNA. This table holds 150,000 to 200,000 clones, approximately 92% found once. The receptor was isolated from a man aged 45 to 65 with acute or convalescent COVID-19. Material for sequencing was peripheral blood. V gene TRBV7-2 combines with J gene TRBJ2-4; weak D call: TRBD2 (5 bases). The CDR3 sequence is CASSSQSGIQNIQYF. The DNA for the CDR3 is TGTGCCAGCAGCTCTCAATCCGGGATCCAAAACATTCAGTACTTC. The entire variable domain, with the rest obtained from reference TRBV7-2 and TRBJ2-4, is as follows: GAGVSQSPSNKVTEKGKDVELRCDPISGHTALYWYRQSLGQGLEFLIYFQGNSAPDKSGLPSDRFSAERTGGSVSTLTIQRTQQEDSAVYLCASSSQSGIQNIQYFGAGTRLSVL.